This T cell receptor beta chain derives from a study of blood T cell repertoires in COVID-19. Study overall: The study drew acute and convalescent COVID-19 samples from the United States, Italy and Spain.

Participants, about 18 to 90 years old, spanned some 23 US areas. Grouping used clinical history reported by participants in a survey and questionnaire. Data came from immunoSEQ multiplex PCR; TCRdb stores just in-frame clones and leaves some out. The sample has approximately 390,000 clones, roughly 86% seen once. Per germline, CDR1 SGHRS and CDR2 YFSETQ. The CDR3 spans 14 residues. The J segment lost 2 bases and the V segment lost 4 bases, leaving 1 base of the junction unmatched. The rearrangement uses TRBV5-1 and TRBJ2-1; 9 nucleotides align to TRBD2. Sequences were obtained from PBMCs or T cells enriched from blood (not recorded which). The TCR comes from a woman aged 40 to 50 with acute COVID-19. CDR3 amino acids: CASSLAGTYNEQFF. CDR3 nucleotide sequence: TGCGCCAGCAGCCTAGCGGGAACCTACAATGAGCAGTTCTTC.